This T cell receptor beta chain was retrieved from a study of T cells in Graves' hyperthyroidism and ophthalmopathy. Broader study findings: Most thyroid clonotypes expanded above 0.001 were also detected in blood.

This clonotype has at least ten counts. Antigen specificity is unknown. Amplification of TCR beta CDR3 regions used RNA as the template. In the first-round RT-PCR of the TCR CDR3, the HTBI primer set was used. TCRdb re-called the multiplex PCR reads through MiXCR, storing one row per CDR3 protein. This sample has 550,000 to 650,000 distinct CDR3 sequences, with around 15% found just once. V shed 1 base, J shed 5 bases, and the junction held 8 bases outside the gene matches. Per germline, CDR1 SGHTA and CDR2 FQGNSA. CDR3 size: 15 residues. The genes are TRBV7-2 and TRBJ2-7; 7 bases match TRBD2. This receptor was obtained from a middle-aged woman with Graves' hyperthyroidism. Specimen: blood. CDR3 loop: CASSLGVREEDEQYF. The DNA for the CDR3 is TGTGCCAGCAGCTTAGGGGTCCGGGAGGAGGACGAGCAGTACTTC.